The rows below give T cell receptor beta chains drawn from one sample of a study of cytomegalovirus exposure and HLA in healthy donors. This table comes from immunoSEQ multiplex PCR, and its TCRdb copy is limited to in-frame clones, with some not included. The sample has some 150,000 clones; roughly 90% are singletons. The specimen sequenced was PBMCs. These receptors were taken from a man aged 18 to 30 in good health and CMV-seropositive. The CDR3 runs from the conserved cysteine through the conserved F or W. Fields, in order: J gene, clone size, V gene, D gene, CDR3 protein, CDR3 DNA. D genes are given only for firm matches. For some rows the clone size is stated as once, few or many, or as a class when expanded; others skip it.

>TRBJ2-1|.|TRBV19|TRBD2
CASSIFSGRPYNEQFF
TGTGCCAGTAGTATTTTTAGCGGGCGACCCTACAATGAGCAGTTCTTC
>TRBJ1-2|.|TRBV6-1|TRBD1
CASSPGDRGPYGYTF
TGTGCCAGCAGTCCCGGGGACAGGGGGCCTTATGGCTACACCTTC
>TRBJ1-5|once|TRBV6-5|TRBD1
CASSYGTGVEQPQHF
TGTGCCAGCAGTTACGGGACAGGGGTCGAACAGCCCCAGCATTTT
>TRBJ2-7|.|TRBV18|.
CASSPIRARGDYEQYF
TGTGCCAGCTCACCAATTCGTGCCAGGGGGGACTACGAGCAGTACTTC
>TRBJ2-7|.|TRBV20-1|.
CSAFLQGEQYF
TGCAGTGCTTTCCTCCAGGGGGAGCAGTACTTC
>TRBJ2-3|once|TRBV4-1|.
CASSQARLADTQYF
TGCGCCAGCAGCCAAGCTAGACTAGCAGATACGCAGTATTTT
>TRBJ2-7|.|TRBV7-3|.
CASSLQVGGSYEQYF
TGTGCCAGCAGCTTACAAGTCGGGGGATCCTACGAGCAGTACTTC
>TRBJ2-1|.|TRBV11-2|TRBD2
CASSSASGRTNEQFF
TGTGCCAGCAGCTCCGCTAGCGGCCGGACCAATGAGCAGTTCTTC
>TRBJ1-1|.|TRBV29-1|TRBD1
CSVGDRGPFGAFF
TGCAGCGTTGGGGACAGGGGCCCTTTTGGAGCTTTCTTT
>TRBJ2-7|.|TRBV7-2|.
CASSYLWVAHEQYF
TGTGCCAGCAGCTACCTATGGGTAGCCCACGAGCAGTACTTC
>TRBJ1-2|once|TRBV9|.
CASSVEQGNYGYTF
TGTGCCAGCAGCGTGGAGCAGGGTAACTATGGCTACACCTTC
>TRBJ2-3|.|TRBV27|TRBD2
CASRGLAGVLDTQYF
TGTGCCAGCAGGGGACTAGCGGGAGTTTTGGATACGCAGTATTTT
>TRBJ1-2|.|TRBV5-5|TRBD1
CASSLRGQGNYGYTF
TGTGCCAGCAGCTTAAGGGGACAGGGGAACTATGGCTACACCTTC
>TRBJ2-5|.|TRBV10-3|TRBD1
CAISDAGGARETQYF
TGTGCCATCAGTGACGCAGGGGGCGCCAGGGAGACCCAGTACTTC
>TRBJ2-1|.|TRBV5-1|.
CASSLAQNNEQFF
TGCGCCAGCAGCTTGGCCCAGAACAATGAGCAGTTCTTC
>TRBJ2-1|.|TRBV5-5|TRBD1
CASKRDRGHNEQFF
TGTGCCAGCAAACGGGACAGGGGGCACAATGAGCAGTTCTTC
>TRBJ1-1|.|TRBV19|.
CASSIGLGHEAFF
TGTGCCAGTAGTATAGGACTGGGGCACGAAGCTTTCTTT
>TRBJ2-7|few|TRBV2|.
CASRPTETYEQYF
TGTGCCAGCAGGCCGACAGAAACCTACGAGCAGTACTTC
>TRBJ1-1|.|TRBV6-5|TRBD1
CASSPTGALNTEAFF
TGTGCCAGCAGCCCTACAGGGGCCTTGAACACTGAAGCTTTCTTT
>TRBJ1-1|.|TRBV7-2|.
CASSLGEVGYTEAFF
TGTGCCAGCAGCTTAGGGGAGGTCGGGTACACTGAAGCTTTCTTT
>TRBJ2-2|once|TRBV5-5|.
CASSLGRGQSGELFF
TGTGCCAGCAGCTTGGGGAGGGGGCAGAGCGGGGAGCTGTTTTTT
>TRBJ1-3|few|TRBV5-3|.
CARSPERGNTIYF
TGTGCCAGAAGCCCTGAGAGAGGAAACACCATATATTTT
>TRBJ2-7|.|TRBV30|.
CAWSQRVVDEQYF
TGTGCCTGGAGTCAGAGGGTGGTCGACGAGCAGTACTTC
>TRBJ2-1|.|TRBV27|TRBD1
CASSLGTGQAFSHRGNEQFF
TGTGCCAGCAGTTTGGGAACAGGACAGGCATTTAGTCATCGGGGCAATGAGCAGTTCTTC
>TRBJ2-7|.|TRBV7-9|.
CASSLGRGRGYEQYF
TGTGCCAGCAGCTTAGGTAGGGGTCGAGGCTACGAGCAGTACTTC
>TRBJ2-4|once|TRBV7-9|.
CASSLSGRPKNIQYF
TGTGCCAGCAGCTTATCCGGGAGACCCAAAAACATTCAGTACTTC
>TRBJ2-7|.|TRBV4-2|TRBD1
CASSRGQGTYEQYF
TGTGCCAGCAGCCGAGGACAGGGTACCTACGAGCAGTACTTC
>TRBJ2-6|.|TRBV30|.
CAWNRAGANVLTF
TGTGCCTGGAACAGAGCTGGGGCCAACGTCCTGACTTTC
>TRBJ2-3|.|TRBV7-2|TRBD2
CASSRTSGSPTDTQYF
TGTGCCAGCAGCCGGACTAGCGGGAGCCCCACAGATACGCAGTATTTT
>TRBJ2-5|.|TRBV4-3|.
CASSQEPEETQYF
TGCGCCAGCAGCCAAGAGCCGGAAGAGACCCAGTACTTC
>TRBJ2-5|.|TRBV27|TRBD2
CASSPRTSGQETQYF
TGTGCCAGCAGTCCCCGGACTAGCGGCCAAGAGACCCAGTACTTC
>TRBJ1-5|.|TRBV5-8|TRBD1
CASSYRGRGQPQHF
TGTGCCAGCAGCTACAGGGGCCGGGGTCAGCCCCAGCATTTT
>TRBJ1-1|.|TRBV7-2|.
CASSFTYSGAGTEAFF
TGTGCCAGCAGCTTCACCTACTCAGGGGCCGGCACTGAAGCTTTCTTT
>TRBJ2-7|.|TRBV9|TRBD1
CASSVGIGGKYEQYF
TGTGCCAGCAGCGTAGGTATAGGGGGCAAGTACGAGCAGTACTTC
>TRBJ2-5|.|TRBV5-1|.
CASSLVASRGETQYF
TGCGCCAGCAGCTTGGTTGCCAGTAGGGGAGAGACCCAGTACTTC
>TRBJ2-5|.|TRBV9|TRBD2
CASSGLAGGPGETQYF
TGTGCCAGCAGCGGACTAGCGGGGGGGCCGGGAGAGACCCAGTACTTC
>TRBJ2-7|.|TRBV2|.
CASSEGREQYF
TGTGCCAGCAGTGAGGGGCGCGAGCAGTACTTC
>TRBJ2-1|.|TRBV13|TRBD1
CASSHRTGSVVGTYNEQFF
TGTGCCAGCAGCCACCGGACAGGGTCGGTGGTGGGAACATACAATGAGCAGTTCTTC
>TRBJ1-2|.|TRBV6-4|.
CASSDSPGGGYTF
TGTGCCAGCAGTGACTCCCCGGGTGGGGGCTACACCTTC
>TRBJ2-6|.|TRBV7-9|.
CASSLYRVSSGANVLTF
TGTGCCAGCAGCTTATACAGGGTTAGCTCTGGGGCCAACGTCCTGACTTTC
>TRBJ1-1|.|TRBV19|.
CASSSVRGYMNTEAFF
TGTGCCAGTAGTAGCGTACGAGGATACATGAACACTGAAGCTTTCTTT
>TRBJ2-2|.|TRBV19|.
CASSIRPGRRAGELFF
TGTGCCAGTAGTATCCGACCAGGAAGGAGGGCCGGGGAGCTGTTTTTT
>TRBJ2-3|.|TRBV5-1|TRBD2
CASSPRGLVGGDTQYF
TGCGCCAGCAGCCCGAGAGGACTAGTTGGTGGAGATACGCAGTATTTT
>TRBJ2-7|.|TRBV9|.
CASSPQGGAVGTYEQYF
TGTGCCAGCAGCCCCCAGGGAGGAGCCGTTGGTACCTACGAGCAGTACTTC
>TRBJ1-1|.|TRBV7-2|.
CASTTANRARAEAFF
TGTGCCAGCACGACCGCCAACAGGGCCCGGGCTGAAGCTTTCTTT
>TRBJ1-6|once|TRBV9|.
CASSVEGDLYSPLHF
TGTGCCAGCAGCGTAGAGGGGGATTTATATTCACCCCTCCACTTT
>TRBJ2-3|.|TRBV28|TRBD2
CASSFDPWERGGTDTQYF
TGTGCCAGCAGTTTTGATCCATGGGAGCGGGGGGGCACAGATACGCAGTATTTT
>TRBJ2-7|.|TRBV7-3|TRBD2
CASSPSGLIPLREQYF
TGTGCCAGCAGCCCTAGCGGGCTCATACCCTTACGGGAGCAGTACTTC
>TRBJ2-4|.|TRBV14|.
CASSQDFGARGIQYF
TGTGCCAGCAGCCAAGATTTTGGGGCGCGGGGCATTCAGTACTTC
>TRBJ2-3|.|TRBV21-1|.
CASSSSGAPGTDTQYF
TGTGCCAGCAGCAGTAGCGGGGCGCCTGGCACAGATACGCAGTATTTT
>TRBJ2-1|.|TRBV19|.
CASTIGANEQFF
TGTGCCAGTACCATTGGGGCCAATGAGCAGTTCTTC
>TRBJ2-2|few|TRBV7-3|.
CASSPRVAANTGELFF
TGTGCCAGCAGCCCCCGGGTAGCGGCGAACACCGGGGAGCTGTTTTTT
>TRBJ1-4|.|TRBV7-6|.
CASSLRQVNEKLFF
TGTGCCAGCAGCTTACGGCAGGTTAATGAAAAACTGTTTTTT
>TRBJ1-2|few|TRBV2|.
CAPASITGWAFGYTF
TGTGCCCCCGCCAGCATCACAGGCTGGGCCTTTGGCTACACCTTC
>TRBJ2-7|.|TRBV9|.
CASSVASSTSYEQYF
TGTGCCAGCAGCGTGGCTAGCTCCACCTCCTACGAGCAGTACTTC
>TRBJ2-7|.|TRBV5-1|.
CASSSDSRAYEQYF
TGCGCCAGCAGCTCTGACTCACGGGCCTACGAGCAGTACTTC
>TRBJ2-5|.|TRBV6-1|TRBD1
CASSEQQGAFETQYF
TGTGCCAGCAGTGAACAGCAGGGGGCTTTTGAGACCCAGTACTTC
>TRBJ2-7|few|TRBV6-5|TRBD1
CASSPPGQGSVQYF
TGTGCCAGCAGTCCTCCGGGACAGGGCAGTGTGCAGTACTTC
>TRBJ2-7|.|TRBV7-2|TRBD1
CASSSQNGQGRPLYEQYF
TGTGCCAGCAGCTCCCAAAACGGACAGGGGCGCCCGCTTTACGAGCAGTACTTC
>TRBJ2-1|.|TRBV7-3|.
CASSLSRDRLTEGQFF
TGTGCCAGCAGCTTATCCCGGGACCGCCTTACGGAGGGGCAGTTCTTC